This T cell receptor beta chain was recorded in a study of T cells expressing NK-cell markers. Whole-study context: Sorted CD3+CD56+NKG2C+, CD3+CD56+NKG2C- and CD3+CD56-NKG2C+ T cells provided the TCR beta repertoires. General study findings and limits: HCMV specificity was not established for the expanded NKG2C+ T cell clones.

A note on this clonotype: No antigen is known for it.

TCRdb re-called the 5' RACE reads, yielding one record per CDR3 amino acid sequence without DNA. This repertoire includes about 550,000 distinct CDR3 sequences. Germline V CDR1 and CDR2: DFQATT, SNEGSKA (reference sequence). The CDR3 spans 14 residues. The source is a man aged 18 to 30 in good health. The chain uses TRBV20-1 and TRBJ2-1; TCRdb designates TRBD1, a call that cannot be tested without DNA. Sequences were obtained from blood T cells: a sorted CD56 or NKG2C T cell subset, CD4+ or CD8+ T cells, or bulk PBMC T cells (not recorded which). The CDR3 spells CSARDKGEMDEQFF.